The source of this TCR beta chain is a study of T-cell reconstitution after alpha-beta-depleted transplantation in children. Study findings and constraints: Recipient T cells and thymic progenitors that survived gave rise to the high TCRbeta diversity observed at day 60 in some patients. Two months or so post-transplant, alpha-beta T cells reportedly derived from several hundred expanded graft clones.

Preparing the TCRbeta library involved the use of unique molecular identifiers. TCRdb independently ran MiXCR on the PCR reads; one entry per CDR3 protein. This table holds roughly 100,000 distinct CDR3 sequences, approximately 8% found once. The CDR3 totals 15 residues. Per germline, CDR1 SGDLS and CDR2 YYNGEE. The V gene lost 3 bases and the J gene lost 0 bases, with 12 bases spanning the gap. This clonotype was seen ten or more times. Its antigen is not known. The chain has TRBV9 and TRBJ1-2; D ambiguous. The sequence was collected from a boy aged 2 to 10 with acute lymphoblastic leukemia, due to receive a stem cell transplant. This specimen was PBMCs, taken before TCRalphabeta/CD19-depleted stem cell transplant. The CDR3 sequence: CASSGLKTPNYGYTF. CDR3 in DNA: TGTGCCAGCAGCGGACTAAAGACACCTAACTATGGCTACACCTTC.